The 14 T cell receptor beta chains in this list originate from one sample, sequenced in a study of tumor and adjacent non-tumor tissue in lung cancer. No cell sorting was done before RNA was extracted from the tissue. More than 3 cm separated this lung sample from the edge of the tumor. Three rounds of nested PCR, following a modified ARM-PCR protocol, produced the TCRbeta library. A single record per CDR3 protein comes from TCRdb applying MiXCR to the multiplex PCR reads. The sample comprises around 76,000 distinct CDR3 sequences, 76% of which are singletons, and under 50% rests with the top ten. Sequenced material: distant non-tumor lung tissue. The receptors stem from a man between 65 and 79 years old with non-small cell lung cancer.

Details on this clonotype: Without the conserved terminal phenylalanine or tryptophan, this CDR3 likely stems from a read error. V gene TRBV11-2 combines with J gene TRBJ2-7; no clear D gene. The CDR3 is 12 residues long. Germline CDR1 SGHAT, CDR2 FQNNGV. The CDR3 is CAGSLYGPEQYL. The CDR3 DNA sequence: TGTGCCGGCAGCTTATATGGGCCGGAGCAGTACTTA.

Turning to this clonotype: A single base separates this from a much larger clone, so it may be a read error. The chain combines TRBV4-3 with TRBJ2-2; a weak D match, TRBD2 (5 bases). This CDR3 is built from 15 residues. In germline, CDR1 is LGHNA, CDR2 YSLEER. The CDR3 reads CASSHTLSNTGELLF. The CDR3 region has the DNA TGCGCCAGCAGCCACACCCTCTCTAACACCGGGGAGCTGCTTTTT.

The chain uses TRBV10-3 and TRBJ2-5, with 8 bases aligning to TRBD2. The CDR3 extends over 19 amino acids. V lost 10 bases to trimming and J lost 5 bases; unmatched junction nucleotides: 27. From germline, CDR1 is ENHRY and CDR2 SYGVKD. The CDR3 region has the DNA TGTGCCACGAGTGCTCGTCATTCGACTAGCGTAATTGCGGTGGAGACCCAGTACTTC. Its translation: CATSARHSTSVIAVETQYF.

With regard to this clonotype: A junction boundary mismatches the germline segment, possibly from a read error. This rearrangement joins TRBV11-1 to TRBJ1-1, with D unclear. The germline gives CDR1 SGHAT, CDR2 FQDESV (reference sequence). This CDR3 has 12 residues. CDR3 sequence: CASSPVGPEAFF. The CDR3 DNA reads as TGTGCCAGCAGCCCGGTCGGCCCGGAAGCTTTCTTC.

About this clonotype itself: No conserved phenylalanine or tryptophan is present at the end of the CDR3, so a read error is the likely explanation. V is TRBV29-1 and J is TRBJ2-7, with TRBD1 matching over 7 bases. V was clipped by 0 bases and J by 6 bases; unmatched bases: 8. CDR1 is SQVTM and CDR2 is ANQGSEA in the germline V gene. The CDR3 contains 14 residues. The CDR3 DNA reads as TGCAGCGTTGAAGATTGGCTGTCAGGGGGCGAGCAGTACCTC. Amino acid sequence: CSVEDWLSGGEQYL.

As to this clonotype: It may be a read error: a sequence one base away is much more abundant. The V gene is TRBV6-5, the J gene TRBJ1-1; 8 positions match TRBD1. The CDR3 runs 15 residues. Germline-derived CDR1 and CDR2 are MNHEY and SVGAGI. This CDR3 is CASSRRQGMNNEAFF. CDR3 coding DNA: TGTGCCAGCAGTAGAAGACAGGGGATGAACAATGAAGCTTTCTTT.

Comment on this clonotype: A much bigger clone sits one base away, suggesting this may be a read error. The chain carries TRBV7-8 and TRBJ2-7; D may be TRBD2 (6 bases). Trimming shortened V by 7 bases and J by 5 bases, and 9 bases separated the two germline ends. The CDR3 extends over 11 amino acids. Germline values: CDR1 SGHVS, CDR2 FQNEAQ. DNA for the CDR3: TGTGCCAGCAAGGAGGGAGACGAGCAGTACTTC. Translation: CASKEGDEQYF. The whole variable domain, remainder taken from reference TRBV7-8 and TRBJ2-7, is GAGVSQSPRYKVAKRGQDVALRCDPISGHVSLFWYQQALGQGPEFLTYFQNEAQLDKSGLPSDRFFAERPEGSVSTLKIQRTQQEDSAVYLCASKEGDEQYFGPGTRLTVT.

The CDR3 spells CAGTTYGTVTYEQYF. CDR3 bases: TGTGCCGGAACGACATACGGGACCGTAACCTACGAGCAGTACTTC. This chain joins TRBV5-4 and TRBJ2-7, with D perhaps TRBD1 or TRBD2 (5 bases each). The CDR3 totals 15 residues. The germline gives CDR1 SGHNT, CDR2 YYREEE (reference sequence). V shed 10 bases and J shed 2 bases, with 22 bases lying between them.

About this clonotype: A much larger clone sits a single nucleotide away, making a read error possible. Written as DNA, the CDR3 is TGCACCAGCACGATTACGGGGGACACTGAAGCTTTCTTT. Translated, it gives CTSTITGDTEAFF. The gene calls are TRBV10-2 and TRBJ1-1; tentative D call: TRBD1 (5 bases). Germline V gene data show CDR1 as WSHSY and CDR2 as SAAADI. This CDR3 is built from 13 residues.

In its sample, this clonotype was seen a few times. The junction and the germline gene differ at one end; a read error may be behind it. This chain joins TRBV12-3 or TRBV12-4 and TRBJ1-3; TRBD1 matches at 8 bases. The CDR3 runs to 18 residues. CDR3 loop: CVSSRPGTGIDSGNTIYF. CDR3 nucleotide sequence: TGTGTCAGCAGTCGTCCCGGGACAGGTATCGACTCTGGAAACACCATATATTTT.

To note about this clonotype: The junction departs from the called germline gene at one end, perhaps through a read error. The chain uses TRBV5-1 and TRBJ2-1, with 7 bases lining up with TRBD2. The CDR3 runs to 15 residues. The V gene's germline CDR1 is SGHRS and CDR2 YFSETQ. Here the CDR3 DNA reads TGCGCCAGCATCCTGTTACCGGGAGGATACAATGAGCGGTTCTTC. This translates into CASILLPGGYNERFF.

CDR3 protein: CTVREGLAGSYEQYF. The CDR3, as DNA: TGCACTGTTAGAGAGGGACTAGCGGGGAGCTACGAGCAGTACTTC. The gene calls are TRBV20-1 and TRBJ2-7, with 13 bases aligning to TRBD2. The CDR3 is 15 amino acids. CDR1 is DFQATT, CDR2 SNEGSKA, per germline (reference sequence).

The chain is built from TRBV12-3 or TRBV12-4 and TRBJ2-5; tentative D call: TRBD2 (5 bases). The CDR3 is 15 amino acids. V lost 6 bases to trimming and J lost 5 bases, with 19 bases between them. The CDR3 loop reads CASSRLMGVVETQYF. CDR3 nucleotides: TGTGCCAGCAGCAGGCTAATGGGAGTGGTGGAGACCCAGTACTTC.

Turning to this clonotype: A much larger clone lies a single base off, so this may be a read error. No conserved phenylalanine or tryptophan ends this CDR3, so it is likely a read error. The chain has TRBV14 and TRBJ1-2; no clear D gene. The V end lost 1 base, the J end lost 2 bases, and 8 bases lay between the germline ends. Germline V gives CDR1 SGHDN, CDR2 FVKESK. The CDR3 extends over 14 amino acids. Here the CDR3 reads CASSQGISNYGYTS. Here the CDR3 DNA reads TGTGCCAGCAGCCAAGGGATATCCAACTATGGCTACACCTCC.